These 28 T cell receptor beta chains came from one sample sequenced in a study of T cell responses to AZD1222 COVID-19 vaccine. The data were produced by immunoSEQ multiplex PCR, yet TCRdb's version contains in-frame clones alone and is incomplete. Of tens of thousands of clones listed, 70% to 90% are singletons. The material was peripheral blood, obtained 28 days after the second AZD1222 dose. These receptors all come from an adult who received the AZD1222 COVID-19 vaccine.

This chain joins TRBV5-6 and TRBJ1-2, with no clear D. Trimming stripped 4 bases from V and 6 bases from J, with 7 bases between. CDR3 length equals 11 residues. Germline V lookup: CDR1 SGHDT, CDR2 YYEEEE. CDR3 region: CASSPKNGYTF. CDR3 DNA: TGTGCCAGCAGCCCAAAGAATGGCTACACCTTC.

The V call is TRBV5-1, the J call TRBJ1-1; D is unclear. Trimming took off 7 bases at V and 1 base at J, with 8 bases between the two ends. The CDR3 has 12 amino acids. CDR1 is SGHRS, CDR2 YFSETQ, per germline. This CDR3 is CASAYSNTEAFF. The CDR3 DNA reads TGCGCCAGCGCATACTCGAACACTGAAGCTTTCTTT.

The V gene is TRBV4-2, the J gene TRBJ2-5; 9 bases align to TRBD2. The CDR3 runs to 16 residues. The germline gives CDR1 LGHNA, CDR2 YNFKEQ. The V and J ends lost 5 bases and 2 bases, in that order; junction bases with no gene match: 9. The CDR3 region is CASSEGSSGVQETQYF. As DNA, the CDR3 is TGTGCCAGCAGCGAAGGATCTAGCGGGGTTCAAGAGACCCAGTACTTC.

There are a few counts of this clone. The V gene is TRBV7-2, the J gene TRBJ1-5; no definite D call. V lost 0 bases to trimming and J lost 3 bases, with 12 bases between them. This CDR3 contains 16 residues. Looked up from germline, CDR1 is SGHTA and CDR2 is FQGNSA. CDR3 in DNA: TGTGCCAGCAGCTTAGCCCCGGCGGGGAACAATCAGCCCCAGCATTTT. As protein: CASSLAPAGNNQPQHF.

J is TRBJ2-5 and V is TRBV9; 9 nucleotides align to TRBD1. Per germline, CDR1 SGDLS and CDR2 YYNGEE. The CDR3 runs to 15 residues. V lost 0 bases and J lost 4; bases outside the gene matches: 4. CDR3 sequence: CASSVEETGGETQYF. DNA of the CDR3: TGTGCCAGCAGCGTAGAAGAGACAGGGGGAGAGACCCAGTACTTC.

V and J are TRBV11-1 and TRBJ2-5, with TRBD2 identical over 9 bases. The CDR3 totals 17 residues. After removal of 0 bases from V and 1 base from J, the junction contained 6 bases not matched to a gene. Germline V gene data show CDR1 as SGHAT and CDR2 as FQDESV (reference sequence). The CDR3 DNA is TGTGCCAGCAGCTTAGCGGGGGCTAGCGGGACCCAAGAGACCCAGTACTTC. Protein sequence: CASSLAGASGTQETQYF.

This chain connects TRBV5-4 to TRBJ2-3; 11 bases match TRBD2. V dropped 0 bases and J dropped 3; count of bases not matched to a gene: 6. Germline V gene lookup returns CDR1 SGHNT and CDR2 YYREEE (reference sequence). CDR3 length: 17 amino acids. Here the CDR3 DNA reads TGTGCCAGCAGCTTGGGGGGGCCTAGCGGGAGGACAGATACGCAGTATTTT. It is translated as CASSLGGPSGRTDTQYF.

The chain couples TRBV10-1 to TRBJ2-3; 10 bases fit TRBD1. CDR1 is WNHNN, CDR2 SYGVQD, per germline (reference sequence). The CDR3 has 15 residues. Unmatched junction bases numbered 7, after V lost 6 bases and J lost 4 bases. The chain's CDR3 is CASRKGTGDPDTQYF. The DNA for the CDR3 is TGCGCCAGCAGAAAAGGGACAGGGGATCCAGATACGCAGTATTTT.

This chain's CDR3 is CASSGQGGDTQYF. The DNA for the CDR3 is TGTGCCAGCAGCGGCCAGGGAGGAGATACGCAGTATTTT. The gene calls are TRBV9 and TRBJ2-3, with D possibly being TRBD2 (6 bases). Germline V gives CDR1 SGDLS, CDR2 YYNGEE. With 3 bases removed from V and 5 bases from J, the gap between germline ends came to 10 bases. The CDR3 spans 13 residues.

Only a few counts were recorded for this clone. The chain has TRBV19 and TRBJ1-5; TRBD1 matches at 8 bases. Per germline, CDR1 LNHDA and CDR2 SQIVND (reference sequence). J lost 1 base, V lost 0 bases, and 8 bases had no gene match. The length of the CDR3 is 18 residues. This chain's CDR3 is CASSIEGPPGGSNQPQHF. CDR3 DNA: TGTGCCAGTAGTATAGAGGGACCACCAGGGGGCAGCAATCAGCCCCAGCATTTT.

The chain employs TRBV18 and TRBJ1-5, with D perhaps TRBD1 (6 bases). CDR1 is KGHSH and CDR2 is LQKENI in the germline V gene. V dropped 1 base and J dropped 3 bases, with 10 bases sitting between them. This CDR3 has 15 amino acids. CDR3 sequence reads: CASSPQGQINQPQHF. As DNA, the CDR3 is TGTGCCAGCTCACCACAAGGACAGATCAATCAGCCCCAGCATTTT.

This chain connects TRBV7-8 to TRBJ2-7; D not certain. The ends were cut back, 1 base at V and 5 bases at J, with 6 bases in the middle. Germline CDR1 is SGHVS and CDR2 is FQNEAQ. The CDR3 consists of 12 residues. The CDR3, as DNA: TGTGCCAGCAGCTTAGGGTTGGACGAGCAGTACTTC. It translates to CASSLGLDEQYF.

The chain combines TRBV19 with TRBJ1-1; D gene ambiguous. Germline V CDR1 and CDR2: LNHDA, SQIVND (reference sequence). The V end was cut by 7 bases, the J end by 5 bases, with 17 bases between. The CDR3 has 14 amino acids. CDR3 nucleotide sequence: TGTGCCAGTACCCCTAGCGGGGTCTCGACTGAAGCTTTCTTT. This translates into CASTPSGVSTEAFF.

This chain uses TRBV5-1 with TRBJ2-5, with a weak D call TRBD1 (6 bases). From germline, CDR1 is SGHRS and CDR2 YFSETQ. The V end was cut by 2 bases, the J end by 4 bases, with 12 bases between. The CDR3 is 14 residues long. CDR3 DNA sequence: TGCGCCAGCAGCTTAGGACAGAGCTCAGAGACCCAGTACTTC. As protein: CASSLGQSSETQYF.

The gene calls are TRBV9 and TRBJ2-7; D possibly uses TRBD1 or TRBD2 (5 bases each). Germline CDR1 is SGDLS and CDR2 is YYNGEE. CDR3 size: 14 residues. Trimming shortened V by 4 bases and J by 6 bases, and 17 bases separated the two germline ends. For the CDR3, the DNA is TGTGCCAGCAGCCCGGGACCTTTAACGGGCGAGCAGTACTTC. Protein product: CASSPGPLTGEQYF.

The V and J genes are TRBV6-2 or TRBV6-3 and TRBJ1-1; D is perhaps TRBD1 (5 bases). Trimming removed 1 base at V and 5 bases at J, with 11 bases between. Germline V CDR1 and CDR2: MNHEY, SVGEGT. CDR3 size: 14 residues. The CDR3 DNA follows: TGTGCCAGCAGTTACTACTCAGGGAGTACTGAAGCTTTCTTT. Translated: CASSYYSGSTEAFF.

This chain joins TRBV27 and TRBJ2-1; D might be TRBD2 (6 bases). Trimming pared 4 bases from V and 8 bases from J, leaving 15 bases between. This CDR3 is 14 amino acids long. Germline CDR1 and CDR2: MNHEY and SMNVEV (reference sequence). Here the CDR3 DNA reads TGTGCCAGCAGTTGGGGGGTTCCGGGGGATGAGCAGTTCTTC. Protein product: CASSWGVPGDEQFF.

This clone appeared a single time. The V gene is TRBV6-5, the J gene TRBJ1-2; no clear D. Trimming took 6 bases from V and 2 from J, leaving 10 bases between them. The CDR3 consists of 13 residues. CDR1 is MNHEY and CDR2 is SVGAGI in the germline V gene. As DNA, the CDR3 is TGTGCCAGCAGCTTACAAGCAAACTATGGCTACACCTTC. It translates to CASSLQANYGYTF.

V gene TRBV27 combines with J gene TRBJ2-5, with D perhaps matching TRBD1 (5 bases). Germline values: CDR1 MNHEY, CDR2 SMNVEV (reference sequence). V was cut by 4 bases and J by 0 bases, with 12 bases left in between. The CDR3 runs 15 residues. CDR3 amino acids: CASSSPTGDQETQYF. CDR3 DNA sequence: TGTGCCAGCAGTTCGCCAACAGGCGACCAAGAGACCCAGTACTTC.

The chain has TRBV9 and TRBJ1-4; D perhaps matches TRBD1 (6 bases). Germline-derived CDR1 and CDR2 are SGDLS and YYNGEE. This CDR3 has 18 amino acids. With 0 bases removed from V and 2 bases from J, the gap between germline ends came to 17 bases. The CDR3 DNA reads as TGTGCCAGCAGCGTAGCCCCCTTACAGGGCGTTACTAATGAAAAACTGTTTTTT. Protein: CASSVAPLQGVTNEKLFF.

DNA of the CDR3: TGTGCCAGCAGTGAAGCGAGACAGGGTTCGAATTCACCCCTCCACTTT. Protein sequence: CASSEARQGSNSPLHF. The chain combines TRBV2 with TRBJ1-6, with 7 bases that match TRBD1. With V trimmed by 0 bases and J by 7 bases, 6 bases remained unmatched. Germline CDR1 reads SNHLY; CDR2 reads FYNNEI. This CDR3 contains 16 residues.

CDR3 sequence reads: CASSQAGGQGAPALHF. The CDR3 DNA follows: TGTGCCAGCAGCCAAGCAGGGGGACAGGGGGCCCCAGCCCTCCACTTT. This chain uses TRBV4-2 with TRBJ1-6, with 12 positions matching TRBD1. Germline V lookup: CDR1 LGHNA, CDR2 YNFKEQ. The CDR3 sequence is 16 residues long. V was clipped by 1 base and J by 14 bases; unmatched bases: 9.

V usage is TRBV11-2 and J usage is TRBJ2-5; no reliable D call. V was trimmed by 5 bases and J by 5 bases, leaving 12 bases between them. The CDR3 is made up of 13 amino acids. Looked up from germline, CDR1 is SGHAT and CDR2 is FQNNGV. The CDR3 region is CASSPSVGETQYF. The CDR3 coding sequence is TGTGCCAGCAGCCCCTCGGTCGGGGAGACCCAGTACTTC.

The chain uses TRBV2 and TRBJ1-6, with a tentative D call TRBD1 (5 bases). CDR1 and CDR2 (germline): SNHLY, FYNNEI. The CDR3 consists of 15 residues. Trimming cost V 2 bases and J 9 bases, with 14 bases left between them. CDR3 region: CASSESGRVFSPLHF. In nucleotides, the CDR3 is TGTGCCAGCAGTGAATCGGGCAGGGTATTTTCACCCCTCCACTTT.

The DNA of the CDR3 is TGTGCCAGCAGTCCCTTAGCGAACACCGGGGAGCTGTTTTTT. Amino acid sequence: CASSPLANTGELFF. This chain joins TRBV27 and TRBJ2-2, with D uncertain. The CDR3 extends over 14 amino acids. V gave up 5 bases and J gave up 0 bases, with 7 bases separating them. Germline V gene sequence: CDR1 MNHEY, CDR2 SMNVEV (reference sequence).

The chain joins TRBV11-2 to TRBJ1-1; D is unclear. The CDR3 loop spans 13 amino acids. Germline V lookup: CDR1 SGHAT, CDR2 FQNNGV. Trimming pared 1 base from V and 2 bases from J, leaving 5 bases between. CDR3: CASSLGLNTEAFF. Written as DNA, the CDR3 is TGTGCCAGCAGCTTAGGGCTCAACACTGAAGCTTTCTTT.

This clone was observed once. This rearrangement joins TRBV6-5 to TRBJ1-1; tentative D call: TRBD1 (5 bases). CDR1 is MNHEY, CDR2 SVGAGI, per germline. This CDR3 region has 14 residues. V dropped 2 bases and J dropped 2 bases, with 9 bases sitting between them. The CDR3 here is CASSYRDPNTEAFF. CDR3 bases: TGTGCCAGCAGTTACAGGGACCCCAACACTGAAGCTTTCTTT.

The chain links TRBV7-2 to TRBJ1-5, with 7 positions matching TRBD1. V shed 1 base, J shed 5 bases, and the junction held 2 bases outside the gene matches. Germline assignment: CDR1 SGHTA and CDR2 FQGNSA. CDR3 length: 14 amino acids. CDR3 amino acids: CASSLVGGDQPQHF. The CDR3 nucleotides are TGTGCCAGCAGCTTAGTAGGGGGCGATCAGCCCCAGCATTTT. The full variable domain, completed using reference TRBV7-2 and TRBJ1-5, is GAGVSQSPSNKVTEKGKDVELRCDPISGHTALYWYRQSLGQGLEFLIYFQGNSAPDKSGLPSDRFSAERTGGSVSTLTIQRTQQEDSAVYLCASSLVGGDQPQHFGDGTRLSIL.